This TCR beta chain came from a study of T-cell memory formation after mild COVID-19. Study-level information: Largely donor-specific TCR clusters were found.

Notes on this clonotype: Its specificity is not known.

TCRdb reprocessed the 5' RACE reads via MiXCR and lists one record per CDR3 protein. The repertoire holds around 300,000 distinct CDR3 sequences, with approximately 19% as singletons. General study points: Certain responding clones were present in pre-infection memory, suggesting participation of cross-reactive memory. A second wave of clones peaked on day 37, and their SARS-CoV-2 specificity went unconfirmed. While clones contracting from day 15 to 85 were balanced between CD4 and CD8, later expanders leaned CD4+.

The CDR3 has 16 amino acids. V lost 3 bases and J lost 4; bases outside the gene matches: 9. Source material: PBMCs or a T cell subset sorted from them (not recorded which). The rearrangement links TRBV12-3 or TRBV12-4 to TRBJ2-5; 9 bases line up with TRBD2. This receptor was identified in a man younger than 35 who had mild COVID-19 (a few samples of this study predate the infection). Cell type and time point are not known. The CDR3 DNA reads TGTGCCAGCAGTTTGTGGCGGGGGGGCGTCTTAGAGACCCAGTACTTC. This translates into CASSLWRGGVLETQYF.